Shown below are 32 T cell receptor beta chains from a single sample sequenced in a study of blood T cell repertoires in COVID-19. Profiling relied on immunoSEQ multiplex PCR, and the TCRdb table lists in-frame clones only, not all of them. The table has around 300,000 clones, about 88% seen once; the top ten hold approximately 3%. Sequencing input: PBMCs or T cells enriched from blood (not recorded which). Receptors originate from a woman aged 45-65 years who had recovered from COVID-19.

A few counts support this clone. The CDR3, as DNA: TGTGCCAGCAGTATTAGTAGCGGGAGGGCCAATGCGAAAGAGACCCAGTACTTC. Amino acids: CASSISSGRANAKETQYF. The chain uses TRBV6-2 or TRBV6-3 and TRBJ2-5, with 11 positions matching TRBD2. The junction had 14 bases not matched to a gene; V was cut back by 5 bases and J by 3 bases. This CDR3 comprises 18 residues. Germline CDR1 and CDR2: MNHEY and SVGEGT.

This clone came up a few times. V and J are TRBV19 and TRBJ1-2; D gene ambiguous. CDR3 length: 15 residues. Germline CDR1 LNHDA, CDR2 SQIVND (reference sequence). Trimming removed 10 bases at V and 1 base at J, with 19 bases between. The CDR3 is CATNQAGSVNYGYTF. In DNA form, the CDR3 reads TGTGCCACTAACCAGGCTGGGTCAGTTAACTATGGCTACACCTTC. The full variable domain, in which reference TRBV19 and TRBJ1-2 provide the parts outside the CDR3, is DGGITQSPKYLFRKEGQNVTLSCEQNLNHDAMYWYRQDPGQGLRLIYYSQIVNDFQKGDIAEGYSVSREKKESFPLTVTSAQKNPTAFYLCATNQAGSVNYGYTFGSGTRLTVV.

This sequence joins TRBV5-4 and TRBJ2-2, with D possibly being TRBD1 (6 bases). Deletions cut 0 bases from V and 7 bases from J, with 10 bases between. Germline V CDR1 and CDR2: SGHNT, YYREEE (reference sequence). CDR3 size: 14 residues. The CDR3 protein is CASSLGQGIGELFF. The CDR3 coding sequence is TGTGCCAGCAGCTTGGGGCAGGGGATCGGGGAGCTGTTTTTT.

The genes are TRBV21-1 and TRBJ1-4; the table assigns TRBD1, which was not confirmed against the DNA. TRBV21-1 is flagged as a pseudogene. This CDR3 region has 15 residues. Here the CDR3 reads CASSKWQGIDEKLFF. The CDR3, as DNA: TGTGCCAGCAGCAAATGGCAGGGGATTGATGAAAAACTGTTTTTT.

This chain uses TRBV7-9 with TRBJ1-1; D is ambiguous. From germline, CDR1 is SEHNR and CDR2 FQNEAQ (reference sequence). The CDR3 runs to 14 residues. Trimming took off 1 base at V and 4 bases at J, with 10 bases between the two ends. As DNA, the CDR3 is TGTGCCAGCAGCTTAGATGCCTCGAGCACTGAAGCTTTCTTT. This gives the protein CASSLDASSTEAFF. The entire variable domain, with the rest obtained from reference TRBV7-9 and TRBJ1-1, is as follows: DTGVSQNPRHKITKRGQNVTFRCDPISEHNRLYWYRQTLGQGPEFLTYFQNEAQLEKSRLLSDRFSAERPKGSFSTLEIQRTEQGDSAMYLCASSLDASSTEAFFGQGTRLTVV.

The chain links TRBV9 to TRBJ2-7; no reliable D call. This CDR3 is 15 amino acids long. Germline-derived CDR1 and CDR2 are SGDLS and YYNGEE. V was clipped by 0 bases and J by 3 bases, with 13 bases between them. The CDR3 nucleotides read TGTGCCAGCAGCGTAGACAGCTCATCTCGCTACGAGCAGTACTTC. Protein product: CASSVDSSSRYEQYF.

The chain links TRBV27 to TRBJ2-7, with 7 bases matching TRBD2. Germline CDR1 and CDR2: MNHEY and SMNVEV (reference sequence). The ends lost 4 bases at V and 3 bases at J; junction bases unmatched: 6. The CDR3 totals 14 residues. CDR3: CASSYKAGDYEQYF. Written as DNA, the CDR3 is TGTGCCAGCAGTTATAAGGCGGGAGACTACGAGCAGTACTTC.

This clone was seen just once. The V call is TRBV28, the J call TRBJ1-1; 9 bases map to TRBD1. This CDR3 spans 15 amino acids. Looked up from germline, CDR1 is MDHEN and CDR2 is SYDVKM. The V gene end was trimmed by 5 bases and the J gene end by 3 bases; junction bases not matched to a gene: 7. DNA for the CDR3: TGTGCCAGCAGTGACGGGACAGGGCCATACACTGAAGCTTTCTTT. Translated, it gives CASSDGTGPYTEAFF.

The table lists this clone with a few counts. This rearrangement joins TRBV7-3 to TRBJ1-1; 8 bases fit TRBD1. Germline CDR1 and CDR2: SGHTA and FQGTGA. With V trimmed by 3 bases and J by 10 bases, 7 bases remained unmatched. The CDR3 is made up of 13 amino acids. This CDR3 is CASSLTGVEGAFF. CDR3 DNA: TGTGCCAGCAGCTTGACAGGGGTGGAGGGAGCTTTCTTT.

CDR3 region: CASSPTGDSGYTF. The CDR3 DNA reads as TGTGCCAGCAGCCCGACAGGGGACTCTGGCTACACCTTC. The chain carries TRBV7-2 and TRBJ1-2; 8 positions agree with TRBD1. V lost 5 bases and J lost 7; bases outside the gene matches: 6. In germline, CDR1 is SGHTA, CDR2 FQGNSA. There are 13 residues in the CDR3.

The sample holds one count of this clone. The J gene is TRBJ2-1, the V gene TRBV4-2; no definite D call. Deletions cut 0 bases from V and 3 bases from J, with 12 bases between. Germline V gene data show CDR1 as LGHNA and CDR2 as YNFKEQ. The CDR3 is 16 amino acids. The CDR3 spells CASSQDWPGSYNEQFF. DNA for the CDR3: TGTGCCAGCAGCCAAGACTGGCCAGGTAGCTACAATGAGCAGTTCTTC.

The CDR3 DNA is TGCAGCGTCCCAAGAGGTCCGGGGCCCCTCCACTTT. Translated, it gives CSVPRGPGPLHF. The chain joins TRBV29-1 to TRBJ1-6; no clear D gene. Looked up from germline, CDR1 is SQVTM and CDR2 is ANQGSEA. The ends were cut back, 6 bases at V and 13 bases at J, with 16 bases in the middle. The length of the CDR3 is 12 residues.

The CDR3 spells CATSAPQGAADQPQHF. DNA of the CDR3: TGTGCCACCAGTGCCCCGCAGGGTGCGGCGGATCAGCCCCAGCATTTT. The chain employs TRBV24-1 and TRBJ1-5; possible D gene TRBD1, 5 bases. The germline CDR1 and CDR2 sequences are KGHDR and SFDVKD. The CDR3 is made up of 16 amino acids. Trimming pared 5 bases from V and 5 bases from J, leaving 18 bases between.

V is TRBV5-1 and J is TRBJ2-2, with D hard to call. V was clipped by 5 bases and J by 1 base, with 9 bases between them. The CDR3 sequence is 14 residues long. Germline lookup yields CDR1 SGHRS and CDR2 YFSETQ. Here the CDR3 DNA reads TGCGCCAGCAGGTTTGCGGAGAACACCGGGGAGCTGTTTTTT. Amino acids: CASRFAENTGELFF.

The chain employs TRBV28 and TRBJ1-4; a weak D match, TRBD1 (5 bases). CDR3 size: 13 residues. Germline V gives CDR1 MDHEN, CDR2 SYDVKM. Deletions cut 6 bases from V and 10 bases from J, with 15 bases between. DNA for the CDR3: TGTGCCAGCAGGGCGACTTCAAGGGGAAAACTGTTTTTT. It codes for CASRATSRGKLFF.

The V call is TRBV6-1, the J call TRBJ1-2, with D tentatively TRBD1 (5 bases). Trimming took 0 bases from V and 5 from J, leaving 13 bases between them. The CDR3 runs to 15 residues. From germline, CDR1 is MNHNS and CDR2 SASEGT. DNA of the CDR3: TGTGCCAGCAGTGAAGCTGGCAGGGCCGGTTATGGCTACACCTTC. The encoded protein is CASSEAGRAGYGYTF.

The chain uses TRBV5-4 and TRBJ2-7; D unclear. The CDR3 covers 12 residues. Per germline, CDR1 SGHNT and CDR2 YYREEE (reference sequence). The V end lost 0 bases, the J end lost 5 bases, and 6 bases lay between the germline ends. DNA for the CDR3: TGTGCCAGCAGCTTGGCCGAGAACGAGCAGTACTTC. Translating gives CASSLAENEQYF.

The V and J genes are TRBV28 and TRBJ2-1, with 12 bases matching TRBD2. Germline CDR1 MDHEN, CDR2 SYDVKM. The V segment lost 5 bases and the J segment 4 bases; nucleotides outside the gene matches: 3. The CDR3 spans 15 residues. CDR3 bases: TGTGCCAGCAGTCTAGGACTAGCGGGATACAATGAGCAGTTCTTC. This encodes CASSLGLAGYNEQFF. Based on the CDR3 plus reference TRBV28 and TRBJ2-1, the full variable domain is DVKVTQSSRYLVKRTGEKVFLECVQDMDHENMFWYRQDPGLGLRLIYFSYDVKMKEKGDIPEGYSVSREKKERFSLILESASTNQTSMYLCASSLGLAGYNEQFFGPGTRLTVL.

This sequence joins TRBV3-1 (or the pseudogene TRBV3-2) and TRBJ2-7; TRBD2 matches at 12 bases. Germline V gives CDR1 LGHDT, CDR2 YNNKEL (reference sequence). The CDR3 sequence is 17 residues long. The junction had 16 bases not matched to a gene; V was cut back by 4 bases and J by 9 bases. This chain's CDR3 is CASSPYLGLAGSLGQYF. Written as DNA, the CDR3 is TGTGCCAGCAGCCCTTACCTTGGACTAGCGGGGTCCCTAGGGCAGTACTTC.

The chain links TRBV6-5 to TRBJ1-6, with D possibly TRBD1 on 5 matching bases. The germline V gene encodes CDR1 MNHEY and CDR2 SVGAGI. The CDR3 has 12 amino acids. V was trimmed by 8 bases and J by 11 bases, leaving 13 bases between them. The CDR3 sequence: CASGAYLAPLHF. The DNA of the CDR3 is TGTGCCAGCGGGGCCTACCTAGCACCCCTCCACTTT.

J is TRBJ1-2 and V is TRBV6-5; no reliable D call. V shed 6 bases and J shed 0 bases, with 14 bases lying between them. This CDR3 has 15 amino acids. CDR1 and CDR2 (germline): MNHEY, SVGAGI. DNA of the CDR3: TGTGCCAGCAGCCTCGAGGAGGGCACTAACTATGGCTACACCTTC. Its translation: CASSLEEGTNYGYTF.

The chain uses TRBV18 and TRBJ2-1; 9 bases match TRBD2. The germline V gene has CDR1 KGHSH and CDR2 LQKENI. Trimming cost V 4 bases and J 5 bases; bases outside gene matches: 0. CDR3 size: 13 residues. This CDR3 is CASSRLADNEQFF. DNA of the CDR3: TGTGCCAGCTCACGACTAGCGGACAATGAGCAGTTCTTC.

The chain couples TRBV7-2 to TRBJ1-6, with D perhaps matching TRBD1 (5 bases). Germline CDR1 SGHTA, CDR2 FQGNSA. Trimming took off 5 bases at V and 4 bases at J, with 15 bases between the two ends. The CDR3 totals 16 residues. This CDR3 reads CASSPKPTAYNSPLHF. The CDR3 region has the DNA TGTGCCAGCAGCCCAAAGCCGACAGCGTATAATTCACCCCTCCACTTT.

The gene calls are TRBV10-3 and TRBJ2-3; TRBD2 aligns across 12 bases. The germline CDR1 and CDR2 sequences are ENHRY and SYGVKD. The CDR3 runs 14 residues. The V and J ends lost 9 bases and 2 bases, in that order; junction bases with no gene match: 3. In DNA form, the CDR3 reads TGTGCCATTCGGACTAGCGGGAACACAGATACGCAGTATTTT. Translating gives CAIRTSGNTDTQYF.

This rearrangement joins TRBV19 to TRBJ1-1, with a weak D call TRBD1 (6 bases). V lost 6 bases, J lost 4 bases, and 18 bases lay in between. Per germline, CDR1 LNHDA and CDR2 SQIVND (reference sequence). There are 15 residues in the CDR3. The CDR3: CASREKGGRVTEAFF. The DNA for the CDR3 is TGTGCCAGTAGAGAAAAGGGGGGGCGAGTCACTGAAGCTTTCTTT.

The chain joins TRBV10-2 to TRBJ2-1; 13 bases map to TRBD2. Germline V CDR1 and CDR2: WSHSY, SAAADI. The CDR3 sequence is 17 residues long. The junction had 8 bases not matched to a gene; V was cut back by 2 bases and J by 7 bases. This CDR3 is CASSEPGTSGMTNEQFF. Here the CDR3 DNA reads TGCGCCAGCAGTGAGCCGGGGACTAGCGGGATGACGAATGAGCAGTTCTTC.

This clone was observed a few times. The rearrangement links TRBV27 to TRBJ2-7, with D tentatively TRBD2 (6 bases). Germline loops: CDR1 MNHEY, CDR2 SMNVEV (reference sequence). The CDR3 loop spans 16 amino acids. The V and J ends lost 5 bases and 0 bases respectively, with 17 bases between them. CDR3 loop: CASSPRRGAVSYEQYF. In DNA form, the CDR3 reads TGTGCCAGCAGTCCTCGGAGGGGTGCGGTCTCCTACGAGCAGTACTTC.

The chain joins TRBV5-4 to TRBJ1-1, with TRBD1 matching 7 bases. The germline V gene encodes CDR1 SGHNT and CDR2 YYREEE (reference sequence). The CDR3 runs to 15 residues. Trimming took 7 bases from V and 1 from J; bases not matched to a gene: 10. In DNA, the CDR3 is TGTGCCAGCCTAACCCGGACAGGAAAGAACACTGAAGCTTTCTTT. As protein: CASLTRTGKNTEAFF.

The V gene is TRBV9, the J gene TRBJ1-6, with 7 nucleotides matching TRBD1. V trimming: 4 bases; J trimming: 6 bases; junction bases outside the gene matches: 13. The CDR3 totals 17 residues. CDR1 is SGDLS and CDR2 is YYNGEE in the germline V gene. The CDR3 sequence is CASSPPPTGNGNSPLHF. CDR3 nucleotide sequence: TGTGCCAGCAGCCCACCTCCGACAGGGAATGGTAATTCACCCCTCCACTTT.

The chain has TRBV3-1 (or the pseudogene TRBV3-2) and TRBJ2-3, with 13 positions matching TRBD2. In germline, CDR1 is LGHDT, CDR2 YNNKEL (reference sequence). V shed 2 bases, J shed 8 bases, and the junction held 10 bases outside the gene matches. The CDR3 spans 17 residues. The CDR3 is CASSQKGTSGIKGTQYF. The CDR3 bases are TGTGCCAGCAGCCAAAAAGGGACTAGCGGGATAAAGGGTACGCAGTATTTT.

The chain joins TRBV19 to TRBJ1-4; 7 bases are shared with TRBD1. Germline V gene sequence: CDR1 LNHDA, CDR2 SQIVND (reference sequence). The CDR3 is 15 residues long. Trimming at V came to 5 bases and at J to 4 bases, leaving 7 bases not matched to a gene. DNA for the CDR3: TGTGCCAGTAGTCCGCCGGGACAGTATAATGAAAAACTGTTTTTT. It codes for CASSPPGQYNEKLFF.

The chain uses TRBV2 and TRBJ1-5, with unresolved D. This CDR3 has 15 residues. The V gene lost 4 bases and the J gene lost 0 bases, with 10 bases spanning the gap. From germline, CDR1 is SNHLY and CDR2 FYNNEI. For the CDR3, the DNA is TGTGCCAGCAGTGGCTTGGGCACTAGCAATCAGCCCCAGCATTTT. It encodes CASSGLGTSNQPQHF.